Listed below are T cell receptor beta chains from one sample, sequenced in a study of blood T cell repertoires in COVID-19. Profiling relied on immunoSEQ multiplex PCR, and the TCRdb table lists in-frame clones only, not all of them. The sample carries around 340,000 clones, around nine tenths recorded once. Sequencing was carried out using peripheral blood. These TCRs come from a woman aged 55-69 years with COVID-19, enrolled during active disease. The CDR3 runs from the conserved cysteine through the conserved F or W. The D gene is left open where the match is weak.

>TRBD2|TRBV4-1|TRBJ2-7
TGCGCCAGCAGCCACTCCGGACTAGCGGGGGGATCCTACGAGCAGTACTTC
CASSHSGLAGGSYEQYF
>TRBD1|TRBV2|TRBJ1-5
TGTGCCAGCGGACAGGAAAATCAGCCCCAGCATTTT
CASGQENQPQHF
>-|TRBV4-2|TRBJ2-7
TGTGCCAGCAGCCAGGCTAGGTTGCCGACCTACGAGCAGTACTTC
CASSQARLPTYEQYF
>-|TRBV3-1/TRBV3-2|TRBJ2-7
TGTGCCAGCAGCCAATACTCCGGGTCCTACGAGCAGTACTTC
CASSQYSGSYEQYF
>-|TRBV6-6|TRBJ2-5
TGTGCCAGCAGCCCAGGGAGGGAGACCCAGTACTTC
CASSPGRETQYF
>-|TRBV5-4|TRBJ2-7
TGTGCCAGCAGCTTGGGTCAGGGGCCCTACGAGCAGTACTTC
CASSLGQGPYEQYF
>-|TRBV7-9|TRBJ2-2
TGTGCCAGCAGCGCTGACGGGTCCGGGGAGCTGTTTTTT
CASSADGSGELFF
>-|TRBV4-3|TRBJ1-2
TGCGCCAGCAGCCAAGTAGGTCGGCTCGGCAGGGCAAGCTATGGCTACACCTTC
CASSQVGRLGRASYGYTF
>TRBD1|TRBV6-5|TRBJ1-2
TGTGCCAGCAGTTACTCGGCAGGGGGCAACTATGGCTACACCTTC
CASSYSAGGNYGYTF
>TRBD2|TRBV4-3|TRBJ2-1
TGCGCCAGCAGCCAAGATAGGGCTAGCGGGGAGTACAATGAGCAGTTCTTC
CASSQDRASGEYNEQFF